This TCR beta chain was sequenced for a study of STAT5B mutations in CD4+ large granular lymphocyte leukemia. The germline V gene has CDR1 SGDLS and CDR2 YYNGEE. The CDR3 consists of 13 residues. Trimming cost V 4 bases and J 1 base, with 8 bases left between them. Notes on this clone: Its antigen is still unknown.

The study's findings and limits: No patients shared main leukemic clonotypes, though approximately 26% appeared at low frequency elsewhere. Top patient clones used TRBV06 genes more often: 8/27 versus 2/35 in controls.

Healthy controls were blood donor buffy coats. The assay was run at survey level. The assay was immunoSEQ multiplex PCR, and TCRdb's table has in-frame clones only and misses some. The sample consists of tens of thousands of clones, around 81% of them appearing once. The receptor comes from a human donor in good health. The V call is TRBV9, the J call TRBJ1-1, with D possibly being TRBD1 (5 bases). Sequenced input: CD4+ T cells from blood buffy coats. This CDR3 reads CASSTGQNTEAFF. The DNA of the CDR3 is TGTGCCAGCAGCACTGGACAGAACACTGAAGCTTTCTTT.